The entry below describes one TCR beta chain. The data originate from a study of blood T cell repertoires in COVID-19. Across the study: Samples taken during acute and convalescent COVID-19 were collected in the United States, Italy and Spain.

Original data processing: The assay estimated nucleated cells by amplifying reference gene primers. Generated by immunoSEQ multiplex PCR, the TCRdb table keeps only in-frame clones and is missing some. That table furnishes V, J and clone size, whereas the DNA furnished D and trimming. In the table there are about 130,000 clones, around 89% of which are singletons. This sequence was found in a man in his sixties with active or convalescent COVID-19. The sample taken for sequencing was peripheral blood.

CDR3 nucleotides: TGTGCCAGCAAAGGGGATGCAGATACGCAGTATTTT. Protein sequence: CASKGDADTQYF. The chain combines TRBV6-5 with TRBJ2-3; weak D call: TRBD1 (5 bases). CDR3 length: 12 residues. The ends were cut back, 7 bases at V and 4 bases at J, with 9 bases in the middle. Germline lookup yields CDR1 MNHEY and CDR2 SVGAGI.